This T cell receptor (beta chain) was profiled in a study of T cell repertoires in cytomegalovirus infection. Overall study context: Recently identified HLA-C-restricted CMV epitopes and well-studied HLA-B-restricted CMV epitopes were used by the study. Shared public TCR beta signatures pointed to both CMV infection and a matching HLA type. Whole-study findings and limits: Frequencies of public TCR beta families were cumulated, and this identified carriers of CMV plus the relevant HLA. HLA-C-restricted CMV-specific TCR beta clonotypes prevailed in the ex vivo response.

This clonotype was counted between two and nine times. What it binds is unknown. TCRdb re-called the reads with MiXCR, one entry per CDR3 protein. The repertoire holds 700,000 to 900,000 distinct CDR3 sequences, under 35% seen once, with 13% in the top ten. CDR1 and CDR2 (germline): MDHEN, SYDVKM. V gave up 2 bases and J gave up 9 bases; unmatched junction bases: 4. This CDR3 spans 14 amino acids. V and J are TRBV28 and TRBJ2-1; 10 bases fit TRBD1. The receptor was derived from a human donor in good health (CMV status not recorded). Some clones in this sample may be carry-over from other donors' samples. The specimen comprised cultured CD8+ T cells from PBMCs, sampled from culture after CMV antigen stimulation. CDR3 residues: CASSLTGTGAEQFF. The CDR3 region has the DNA TGTGCCAGCAGTTTAACCGGGACAGGGGCTGAGCAGTTCTTC.